This TCR beta chain was sequenced in a study of radiotherapy plus CTLA-4 blockade in lung cancer. As for the study in general: Among patients, roughly 18% showed objective responses, and approximately 30% had disease control. Study-wide points: Early blood T cell clone dynamics, with interferon-beta, were reported to best predict response. TCR clones from tumors expanded in blood after radiotherapy plus ipilimumab.

In chemo-refractory metastatic non-small-cell lung cancer, patients got ipilimumab CTLA-4 blockade together with focal radiation. Trimming took 2 bases from V and 6 from J; bases not matched to a gene: 2. This CDR3 has 13 amino acids. Germline V gives CDR1 MNHEY, CDR2 SMNVEV (reference sequence). Generated by immunoSEQ multiplex PCR, the TCRdb table keeps only in-frame clones and is missing some. Here the sample spans approximately 89,000 clones, around 86% being singletons. Comment on this clone: The antigen is undetermined. The identical CDR3 is also encoded by other nucleotide sequences in the sample.

The sample in question was peripheral blood, obtained from a patient treated with radiotherapy plus ipilimumab. The sequence was collected from a human donor with non-small cell lung cancer that progressed on radiotherapy plus ipilimumab. The rearrangement uses TRBV27 and TRBJ2-5; TRBD1 matches at 8 bases. The CDR3 reads CASSLGQGQTQYF. CDR3 DNA: TGTGCCAGCAGTTTAGGACAGGGACAGACCCAGTACTTC.